The clone carrying this T cell receptor (beta chain) is medium-sized (0.01 to 0.1%) within its sample. Trimming left V 5 bases short and J 2 bases short, with 15 bases between. The CDR3 is 15 residues long. Germline loops: CDR1 LNHDA, CDR2 SQIVND (reference sequence). This sample is drawn from a study of blood T cell repertoires in COVID-19. Background on the study: COVID-19 samples, acute and convalescent, were from the United States, Italy and Spain. Sources were T cells, B-cell-depleted T cells, or PBMCs; the material itself was cDNA or gDNA.

In the source study's methods: Researchers report that nucleated cell counts were estimated from reference gene primer amplification. Profiled with immunoSEQ multiplex PCR; TCRdb holds only in-frame clones, not every one. V and J calls and clone size come straight from that table; D and trimming were deduced from the DNA. The sample lists about 140,000 clones; roughly four fifths were seen once. V is TRBV19 and J is TRBJ1-2; D may be TRBD1 (5 bases). This TCR was recovered from a woman older than 75 in a cohort sampled during active or convalescent COVID-19. Sequenced: peripheral blood. Here the CDR3 reads CASSSDSLGNYGYTF. The CDR3 coding sequence is TGTGCCAGTAGTTCTGACAGCTTAGGGAACTATGGCTACACCTTC. Looking up the rest from reference TRBV19 and TRBJ1-2 gives the full variable domain: DGGITQSPKYLFRKEGQNVTLSCEQNLNHDAMYWYRQDPGQGLRLIYYSQIVNDFQKGDIAEGYSVSREKKESFPLTVTSAQKNPTAFYLCASSSDSLGNYGYTFGSGTRLTVV.